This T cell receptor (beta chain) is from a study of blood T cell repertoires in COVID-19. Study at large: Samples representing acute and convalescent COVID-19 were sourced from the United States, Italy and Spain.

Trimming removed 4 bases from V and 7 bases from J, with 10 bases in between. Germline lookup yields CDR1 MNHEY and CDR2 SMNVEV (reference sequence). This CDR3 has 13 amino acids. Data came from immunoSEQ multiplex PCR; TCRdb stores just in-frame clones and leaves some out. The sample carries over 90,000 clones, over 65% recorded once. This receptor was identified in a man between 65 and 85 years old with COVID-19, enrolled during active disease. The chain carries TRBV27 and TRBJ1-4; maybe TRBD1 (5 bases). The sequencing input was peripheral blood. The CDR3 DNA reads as TGTGCCAGCAGTTGGGGGGGGAGTGAAAAACTGTTTTTT. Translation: CASSWGGSEKLFF.